These T cell receptor beta chains were read from a single sample in a study of CD8+ T cells in alopecia areata. Generated by immunoSEQ multiplex PCR, the TCRdb table keeps only in-frame clones and is missing some. The sample includes 95,000 to 100,000 clones, around 55% of them seen just once. Here the sequenced sample was CD8+ T cells sorted from blood, taken at week 4, from a patient treated with tofacitinib. These receptors were obtained from a human donor with alopecia areata. Both conserved end residues are part of each CDR3. D genes are given only for firm matches. Only some rows state a clone size, as once, few, many or a class for expanded clones.

>TRBV7-9|TRBJ1-1|.|.
CASSLHDYTEAFF
TGTGCCAGCAGCCTACACGATTACACTGAAGCTTTCTTT
>TRBV11-1|TRBJ2-5|TRBD2|once
CASSLSGGAGETQYF
TGTGCCAGCAGCCTCAGCGGGGGGGCCGGGGAGACCCAGTACTTC
>TRBV6-5|TRBJ1-2|.|.
CASFGRSHGYTF
TGTGCCAGCTTCGGCAGATCGCATGGCTACACCTTC
>TRBV15|TRBJ1-4|TRBD1|.
CATRGQVEANEKLFF
TGTGCCACCAGGGGACAGGTGGAGGCTAATGAAAAACTGTTTTTT
>TRBV2|TRBJ1-1|.|.
CASSEQGSQVRDTEAFF
TGTGCCAGCAGTGAACAAGGCTCCCAGGTAAGGGACACTGAAGCTTTCTTT
>TRBV4-1|TRBJ1-3|TRBD1|.
CASSQETGVTGNTIYF
TGCGCCAGCAGCCAAGAGACAGGGGTCACTGGAAACACCATATATTTT
>TRBV29-1|TRBJ2-2|TRBD2|.
CSVRGQGGAGELFF
TGCAGCGTCCGAGGGCAGGGAGGGGCCGGGGAGCTGTTTTTT
>TRBV7-9|TRBJ2-1|.|.
CASSSLNEQFF
TGTGCCAGCAGCTCCCTAAATGAGCAGTTCTTC
>TRBV5-6|TRBJ2-2|.|.
CASSRNRLNTGELFF
TGTGCCAGCAGCCGGAACCGCTTAAACACCGGGGAGCTGTTTTTT
>TRBV5-1|TRBJ2-3|TRBD2|.
CASSLAGPSGGSTDTQYF
TGCGCCAGCAGCTTGGCCGGGCCTAGCGGGGGGAGCACAGATACGCAGTATTTT
>TRBV19|TRBJ1-2|TRBD1|.
CASSIFRDRFYGYTF
TGTGCCAGTAGTATCTTCCGGGACAGGTTCTATGGCTACACCTTC
>TRBV5-6|TRBJ2-5|.|once
CASSLAGDQETQYF
TGTGCCAGCAGCTTGGCGGGGGACCAAGAGACCCAGTACTTC
>TRBV30|TRBJ2-7|.|.
CAWRPGWGTREQYF
TGTGCCTGGCGTCCGGGGTGGGGGACGAGGGAGCAGTACTTC
>TRBV7-6|TRBJ2-3|TRBD1|.
CASSSLPGQSTSDTQYF
TGTGCCAGCAGCTCCCTCCCGGGACAGAGTACGTCGGATACGCAGTATTTT
>TRBV29-1|TRBJ2-7|.|few
CSVGSLELEQYF
TGCAGCGTTGGGAGCCTAGAACTCGAGCAGTACTTC
>TRBV7-3|TRBJ2-3|TRBD2|.
CASSLFGSGAADTQYF
TGTGCCAGCAGCTTATTCGGTAGCGGGGCAGCAGATACGCAGTATTTT
>TRBV4-1|TRBJ2-7|TRBD1|.
CASSQGGGLTYEQYF
TGCGCCAGCAGCCAAGGAGGGGGCCTAACCTACGAGCAGTACTTC
>TRBV29-1|TRBJ1-2|TRBD1|few
CSVESFGDRDGYTF
TGCAGCGTTGAGTCTTTCGGGGACAGAGATGGCTACACCTTC
>TRBV7-8|TRBJ2-7|.|.
CASSPHYEQYF
TGTGCCAGCAGCCCCCACTACGAGCAGTACTTC
>TRBV11-2|TRBJ2-1|TRBD2|.
CASSLGDSGIPSDEQFF
TGTGCCAGCAGCTTAGGTGATAGCGGGATACCTAGCGATGAGCAGTTCTTC
>TRBV29-1|TRBJ2-5|TRBD2|.
CSVAGTSGRPGETQYF
TGCAGCGTCGCCGGGACTAGCGGGAGACCCGGAGAGACCCAGTACTTC
>TRBV4-1|TRBJ2-1|.|.
CASSREGGAGEQFF
TGCGCCAGCAGCCGGGAAGGAGGGGCCGGTGAGCAGTTCTTC
>TRBV4-1|TRBJ1-2|.|few
CASSQEREGNYGYTF
TGCGCCAGCAGCCAAGAAAGGGAGGGGAACTATGGCTACACCTTC
>TRBV13|TRBJ2-5|.|.
CASSHGTEQETQYF
TGTGCCAGCAGCCATGGGACGGAACAAGAGACCCAGTACTTC
>TRBV5-1|TRBJ2-7|TRBD1|.
CASSGGQGLSYEQYF
TGCGCCAGCAGCGGGGGACAGGGACTCTCCTACGAGCAGTACTTC
>TRBV30|TRBJ2-2|.|.
CAWSANTGELFF
TGTGCCTGGAGTGCGAACACCGGGGAGCTGTTTTTT
>TRBV6-1|TRBJ2-2|TRBD1|medium-sized
CASSGQTGTGELFF
TGTGCCAGCAGTGGCCAGACAGGGACCGGGGAGCTGTTTTTT
>TRBV7-3|TRBJ2-5|TRBD2|.
CASSLGSSGTPLSETQYF
TGTGCCAGCAGCTTGGGGTCTAGCGGGACCCCCTTGTCGGAGACCCAGTACTTC
>TRBV5-6|TRBJ2-3|TRBD1|few
CASSVVTGGNTDTQYF
TGTGCCAGCAGCGTGGTCACAGGGGGTAACACAGATACGCAGTATTTT
>TRBV6-5|TRBJ1-6|.|.
CASSDGRERSPLHF
TGTGCCAGCAGTGACGGCAGGGAAAGGTCACCCCTCCACTTT
>TRBV13|TRBJ2-1|.|.
CASSFMGASYNEQFF
TGTGCCAGCAGCTTCATGGGAGCGTCCTACAATGAGCAGTTCTTC
>TRBV28|TRBJ2-7|.|.
CASRTNGHLLGYEQYF
TGTGCCAGTAGAACTAACGGACACCTCTTGGGCTACGAGCAGTACTTC
>TRBV29-1|TRBJ2-1|TRBD1|.
CSVEYRGLEQFF
TGCAGCGTTGAATATAGGGGGCTAGAGCAGTTCTTC
>TRBV19|TRBJ2-5|.|.
CASSMNRVEETQYF
TGTGCCAGTAGTATGAACAGGGTTGAAGAGACCCAGTACTTC
>TRBV9|TRBJ2-3|.|few
CASSVSRSTDTQYF
TGTGCCAGCAGCGTCAGTCGGAGCACAGATACGCAGTATTTT
>TRBV1|TRBJ2-4|.|.
CTSSQDLAFILAKNIQYF
TGCACCAGCAGCCAAGATCTTGCGTTTATCCTAGCCAAAAACATTCAGTACTTC
>TRBV2|TRBJ2-3|TRBD2|.
CASSEGLAGGASTDTQYF
TGTGCCAGCAGTGAGGGACTAGCGGGAGGCGCTAGCACAGATACGCAGTATTTT
>TRBV6-8|TRBJ2-7|TRBD2|few
CASSYSIPRLAGEVRSYEQYF
TGTGCCAGCAGTTACTCGATCCCCCGACTAGCGGGAGAGGTACGGTCCTACGAGCAGTACTTC
>TRBV19|TRBJ1-1|TRBD1|.
CASSGTGAYTEAFF
TGTGCCAGTAGTGGAACAGGGGCGTACACTGAAGCTTTCTTT
>TRBV9|TRBJ1-2|.|.
CASSVDVSSHYGYTF
TGTGCCAGCAGCGTAGATGTCAGTTCACACTATGGCTACACCTTC
>TRBV29-1|TRBJ2-7|.|.
CSSFIERSSYEQYF
TGCAGCTCTTTCATCGAACGGTCCTCCTACGAGCAGTACTTC
>TRBV7-9|TRBJ2-1|.|.
CASSFLNNEQFF
TGTGCCAGCAGCTTCCTAAACAATGAGCAGTTCTTC
>TRBV27|TRBJ1-5|.|.
CASSRGAAGLQPQHF
TGTGCCAGCAGCCGGGGGGCCGCGGGCCTTCAGCCCCAGCATTTT
>TRBV27|TRBJ2-5|.|.
CASSPVFGDVEETQYF
TGTGCCAGCAGTCCCGTATTCGGGGATGTGGAAGAGACCCAGTACTTC
>TRBV25-1|TRBJ2-1|.|.
CASSEEVDEQFF
TGTGCCAGCAGTGAAGAGGTGGATGAGCAGTTCTTC
>TRBV30|TRBJ2-3|.|.
CAWNGISTDTQYF
TGTGCCTGGAACGGGATTTCCACAGATACGCAGTATTTT
>TRBV4-1|TRBJ2-4|.|.
CASSQDDGFRNIQYF
TGCGCCAGCAGCCAAGACGATGGATTCAGAAACATTCAGTACTTC
>TRBV6-5|TRBJ2-1|.|.
CASSYGAGTYNEQFF
TGTGCCAGCAGTTACGGCGCGGGAACCTACAATGAGCAGTTCTTC
>TRBV4-1|TRBJ2-5|.|.
CASSQAWQQETQYF
TGCGCCAGCAGCCAAGCTTGGCAACAAGAGACCCAGTACTTC
>TRBV7-9|TRBJ2-7|.|few
CASSEGRRYEQYF
TGTGCCAGCAGCGAAGGGAGGCGCTACGAGCAGTACTTC
>TRBV7-9|TRBJ1-2|.|.
CASSPRTVNYGYTF
TGTGCCAGCAGCCCCCGGACAGTTAACTATGGCTACACCTTC
>TRBV28|TRBJ1-5|.|.
CASSLTNSNQPQHF
TGTGCCAGCAGTTTGACTAATAGCAATCAGCCCCAGCATTTT
>TRBV7-9|TRBJ2-1|TRBD2|once
CASSLPSGKSLYNEQFF
TGTGCCAGCAGCTTACCTAGCGGGAAAAGCCTCTACAATGAGCAGTTCTTC
>TRBV7-9|TRBJ1-2|.|.
CATDLLGAVTSYGYTF
TGTGCCACGGACTTACTGGGGGCAGTGACATCCTATGGCTACACCTTC
>TRBV5-6|TRBJ2-3|TRBD2|few
CASSLVPSGGEYF
TGTGCCAGCAGCTTGGTTCCTAGCGGCGGAGAATATTTT
>TRBV9|TRBJ2-6|.|.
CASSLGQVISGANVLTF
TGTGCCAGCAGCCTCGGGCAGGTAATCTCTGGGGCCAACGTCCTGACTTTC
>TRBV28|TRBJ1-5|.|.
CASSLDPGSNQPQHF
TGTGCCAGCAGTTTAGATCCGGGGAGCAATCAGCCCCAGCATTTT
>TRBV5-6|TRBJ2-1|TRBD2|.
CASSLASGREQFF
TGTGCCAGCAGCTTGGCTAGCGGGAGGGAGCAGTTCTTC
>TRBV6-5|TRBJ2-2|.|.
CASSYSGGSGELFF
TGTGCCAGCAGTTATTCGGGGGGCTCCGGGGAGCTGTTTTTT
>TRBV29-1|TRBJ1-2|.|.
CSVPWGNYGYTF
TGCAGCGTACCCTGGGGGAACTATGGCTACACCTTC